Sequencing of this T cell receptor beta chain was carried out in a study of blood T cell repertoires in COVID-19. Study-level background: COVID-19 samples from acute and convalescent phases originated in the United States, Italy and Spain. The cDNA or gDNA used as material had been derived from T cells, B-cell-depleted T cells, or PBMCs.

Source study methods: For nucleated cells, counts were estimated from reference gene primer amplification. Measured with immunoSEQ multiplex PCR; TCRdb has only the in-frame clones, and not every one. That table is the source of V, J and clone size, and D and trimming were worked out from the DNA. The data show roughly 250,000 clones, 81% seen once. Per the germline V gene, CDR1 is LNHDA and CDR2 is SQIVND (reference sequence). Trimming left V 2 bases short and J 3 bases short, with 19 bases between. The CDR3 length is 17 residues. This sequence joins TRBV19 and TRBJ1-1; possible D gene TRBD1, 6 bases. Sequences were obtained from peripheral blood. This TCR came from a woman aged 55-75 years with active or convalescent COVID-19. Written as DNA, the CDR3 is TGTGCCAGTAGTATAATATCGGGGGGCAGTAGGTACACTGAAGCTTTCTTT. It specifies CASSIISGGSRYTEAFF.